Listed below are T cell receptor beta chains from one sample, sequenced in a study of blood T cell repertoires in COVID-19. Generated by immunoSEQ multiplex PCR, the TCRdb table keeps only in-frame clones and is missing some. The sample consists of about 200,000 clones, more than 70% of them appearing once. Sequenced input: peripheral blood. These receptors all come from a man aged 50-59 years with COVID-19, enrolled during active disease. CDR3s include the opening cysteine and the closing phenylalanine or tryptophan. The order of the fields is V gene, J gene, clone size, D gene, CDR3 protein, CDR3 DNA. D genes are given only for firm matches. Clone size appears in some rows only: once, few, many, or a class for an expanded clone.

v_call: TRBV2
j_call: TRBJ1-4
clone_size: -
d_call: TRBD1
cdr3_aa: CASRAATGREKLFF
cdr3_nt: TGTGCCAGCAGAGCCGCGACAGGGCGCGAAAAACTGTTTTTT

v_call: TRBV7-3
j_call: TRBJ2-1
clone_size: -
d_call: TRBD2
cdr3_aa: CASSSTSGGDEQFF
cdr3_nt: TGTGCCAGCAGCTCCACTAGCGGGGGGGATGAGCAGTTCTTC

v_call: TRBV6-2/TRBV6-3
j_call: TRBJ2-6
clone_size: once
d_call: TRBD1
cdr3_aa: CASSQGQGGANVLTF
cdr3_nt: TGTGCCAGCAGCCAGGGACAGGGTGGGGCCAACGTCCTGACTTTC

v_call: TRBV7-6
j_call: TRBJ2-1
clone_size: -
d_call: TRBD2
cdr3_aa: CASSLAAGGPGEQFF
cdr3_nt: TGTGCCAGCAGCTTAGCGGCGGGAGGGCCTGGTGAGCAGTTCTTC

v_call: TRBV3-1/TRBV3-2
j_call: TRBJ2-2
clone_size: -
d_call: TRBD2
cdr3_aa: CASSHYPGGAGELFF
cdr3_nt: TGTGCCAGCAGCCATTATCCGGGGGGTGCCGGGGAGCTGTTTTTT

v_call: TRBV7-8
j_call: TRBJ2-3
clone_size: -
d_call: -
cdr3_aa: CASSGRLADTQYF
cdr3_nt: TGTGCCAGCAGCGGCCGACTGGCAGATACGCAGTATTTT

v_call: TRBV5-1
j_call: TRBJ1-1
clone_size: -
d_call: TRBD1
cdr3_aa: CASSREDRGDTEAFF
cdr3_nt: TGCGCCAGCAGCAGAGAGGACAGGGGTGACACTGAAGCTTTCTTT

v_call: TRBV18
j_call: TRBJ2-2
clone_size: -
d_call: TRBD1
cdr3_aa: CASSPRTGSNTGELFF
cdr3_nt: TGTGCCAGCTCACCACGGACAGGGTCGAACACCGGGGAGCTGTTTTTT

v_call: TRBV2
j_call: TRBJ2-4
clone_size: -
d_call: -
cdr3_aa: CASSDGGLLNIQYF
cdr3_nt: TGTGCCAGCAGTGACGGCGGGCTCTTAAACATTCAGTACTTC

v_call: TRBV4-1
j_call: TRBJ1-5
clone_size: -
d_call: -
cdr3_aa: CASSQDGAPVSNQPQHF
cdr3_nt: TGCGCCAGCAGCCAAGATGGGGCGCCCGTGAGCAATCAGCCCCAGCATTTT